A selection of T cell receptor beta chains follows, all from one sample in a study of shared clonotypes between healthy human individuals. Clones were read by immunoSEQ multiplex PCR, and TCRdb kept only the in-frame ones, dropping some. Found here are fewer than 550,000 clones, around 79% of them singletons; the top ten hold under 15%. The sequenced sample was PBMCs. Source of these receptors: a woman aged 40 to 49 in good health. Some clones in this sample may be carry-over from other donors' samples. Both conserved end residues are part of each CDR3.

J: TRBJ2-7
V: TRBV30
CDR3: CAGRGGMNYEQYF

J: TRBJ2-3
V: TRBV4-2
CDR3: CASSQGGGTPTDTQYF

J: TRBJ2-6
V: TRBV30
CDR3: CAWSVGDGGNVLTF

J: TRBJ2-7
V: TRBV11-2
CDR3: CASSLEWGSYEQYF

J: TRBJ2-1
V: TRBV11-1
CDR3: CASRTWLAGGPDYNEQFF

J: TRBJ2-7
V: TRBV9
CDR3: CASSVAGTPGNEQYF

J: TRBJ2-2
V: TRBV30
CDR3: CAWSRRNTGELFF

J: TRBJ2-1
V: TRBV7-9
CDR3: CASSDRLAGYNEQFF

J: TRBJ2-3
V: TRBV28
CDR3: CASSAPNTDTQYF

J: TRBJ2-7
V: TRBV30
CDR3: CAWSVSGDYEQYF

J: TRBJ2-3
V: TRBV9
CDR3: CASSVVRGVRADTQYF

J: TRBJ2-3
V: TRBV18
CDR3: CASLAETDTQYF

J: TRBJ2-2
V: TRBV19
CDR3: CASSVTGGAGELFF